This TCR beta chain was sequenced for a study of T cells expressing NK-cell markers. Whole-study context: Seven of the eight sequenced donors were classified as HCMV-seropositive, and one was classified as seronegative. Study results and limitations: In about 6 donors, dominant CD3+CD56+NKG2C+ clones formed about 1.0-7.5% of CD8+ cells. Several donors likewise had their CD3+CD56-NKG2C+ fraction led by these clonotypes.

Germline V lookup: CDR1 MNHNS, CDR2 SASEGT. This CDR3 is built from 14 residues. TCRdb processed the 5' RACE reads again and assigns one entry to each CDR3 protein, with no DNA. The sample includes 350,000 to 450,000 distinct CDR3 sequences. On this clonotype: As yet, its antigen is unknown.

The sequenced sample consisted of blood T cells: a sorted CD56 or NKG2C T cell subset, CD4+ or CD8+ T cells, or bulk PBMC T cells (not recorded which). This chain connects TRBV6-1 to TRBJ2-1. The receptor comes from a man aged 18-69 years in good health. The chain's CDR3 is CASGLRGPYNEQFF.